The clone carrying this TCR beta chain was found once. The antigen is unknown. This sample was taken from a study of cytomegalovirus exposure and HLA in healthy donors. At the level of the study: The Caucasian-associated ancestry cluster contained approximately 81% of the 300 to 400 genotyped donors.

Overall study findings and caveats: About 87% or about 30% of the time was how often most TCR beta V segments were productive, according to an earlier analysis. Per a later analysis, 15,000 to 20,000 TCR beta sequences showed association with HLA alleles at 0.05 false discovery rate. It was in a later analysis that TCR association rates were seen to vary by HLA locus, highest for DRB1 and lowest for HLA-C.

PCR amplification relied on 60 Vbeta primers (plus 13 Jbeta primers). The table came from immunoSEQ multiplex PCR; TCRdb's copy has only in-frame clones and leaves some out. Of more than 150,000 clones listed, 77% are singletons. Trimming removed 5 bases from V and 2 bases from J; junction bases left unmatched: 6. Germline loops: CDR1 GTSNPN, CDR2 SVGIG (reference sequence). The CDR3 is 14 amino acids. The specimen was PBMCs. The origin of this receptor is a man younger than 35 in good health and CMV-seronegative. This chain connects TRBV30 to TRBJ1-3, with TRBD1 matching 7 bases. The CDR3 reads CAWSPGTAGNTIYF. The DNA of the CDR3 is TGTGCCTGGTCACCCGGGACAGCTGGAAACACCATATATTTT.